This record looks at one T cell receptor (beta chain) sequence and its context. Its binding antigen is unknown. Base qualities are missing; no much larger clone stands one base away. This specimen comes from a study of T cell responses to AZD1222 COVID-19 vaccine (dated by TCRdb to the early 2020s). At the level of the whole study: Because spike-specific TCR depth and breadth did not differ between the two schedules, AZD1222 recipients who got a second dose at roughly 4 weeks were pooled with those who got a second dose at roughly 12 weeks. A total of just over 230 trial participants underwent TCR sequencing, of whom 207 had received two doses of AZD1222 and about 25 had received two doses of the MenACWY control vaccine. Trial participants were enrolled by age into 18-55, 56-69 and 70-plus year subgroups, with roughly 160, 29 and 62 TCR-sequenced participants respectively. The paper as a whole reports these results and caveats: Reportedly, close to half of the unique spike-specific TCRs recognized epitopes lying outside the regions that are mutated in the B.1.351 and B.1.1.7 variants. Conclusions about previously exposed vaccinees are limited, since just five or six AZD1222 recipients were seropositive for SARS-CoV-2 at baseline. Because no day 14 peak-response samples were available, the repertoires could be characterized only after the peak T cell response. The vaccine-associated CD4 TCRs covered the entire spike protein, and the dominant responses fell in regions 160-218 and 743-854. The 56-69-year group was small, and its depth increase did not reach significance, likely because of low power. After two AZD1222 doses, spike-specific TCR breadth and depth were significantly higher than at day 0 and than in MenACWY recipients. Most participants were white British and females outnumbered males, and the authors suggested that clonal diversity may have been underestimated.

The CDR3 regions of human TCRbeta chains were analyzed by immunosequencing. Per the source publication's procedure: TCRs in the repertoires were compared against a reference library of SARS-CoV-2-specific TCRs that had been generated with the MIRA antigen-specificity platform. Breadth was defined as the fraction of unique TCRs that were SARS-CoV-2-associated, and depth was defined as the fraction of total T cells that were SARS-CoV-2-associated. Using the MIRA data, each spike-specific TCR was mapped to the spike region that the TCR reacts to and placed in a CD4 or CD8 class. Log10-transformed breadth and depth values were compared by one-way ANOVA with Sidak's multiple comparisons tests. TCRdb provides this immuneACCESS table in a form limited to in-frame rearrangements. Some clones are lacking; in checked studies, under half of them reflect an unresolved V gene, and why the rest are absent is not known. The V and J calls and the clone size are those of that table, but D and trimming were determined from the DNA. In all, the sample holds 150,000 to 200,000 clones, and roughly 94% of those were seen once. Of the sample, about 0.6% is held by the ten largest clones.

Based on the germline V gene (reference sequence), the CDR1 and CDR2 sequences are SGHNT and YYREEE. The CDR3 holds 14 amino acids from the cysteine to the phenylalanine. Of the read, only the CDR3 DNA is kept; its 42 bases are in frame from base 1. V sheds 4 bases and J sheds 1 base, leaving 8 bases between their ends. Explained via the paper, the time point label denotes: baseline before first vaccination. The vaccinee samples were drawn from two UK trials, COV001 and COV002, one of which was a single-blind randomized controlled phase 2/3 trial testing AZD1222 (ChAdOx1 nCoV-19) in healthy adults. For TCRbeta chain sequencing, PBMC samples were collected from trial participants at day 0 and at day 28 after the second dose.

This sequence uses TRBV5-4 and TRBJ2-2; a confident D gene designation cannot be given. The receptor comes from an adult in good health. This specimen was peripheral blood, taken on day 0 of AZD1222 vaccination. The CDR3 sequence is CASSRRQNTGELFF. DNA sequence: TGTGCCAGCAGCCGAAGACAGAACACCGGGGAGCTGTTTTTT.